The 32 T cell receptor beta chains in this list originate from one sample, sequenced in a study of blood T cell repertoires in COVID-19. The assay was immunoSEQ multiplex PCR, and TCRdb's table has in-frame clones only and misses some. The data hold about 190,000 clones, with around 82% observed a single time. The sequenced material came from PBMCs or T cells enriched from blood (not recorded which). The receptors here all came from a woman in her forties or fifties with acute COVID-19.

The V call is TRBV30, the J call TRBJ1-5, with D possibly being TRBD1 (5 bases). The CDR3 has 14 amino acids. Germline CDR1 reads GTSNPN; CDR2 reads SVGIG (reference sequence). Deletions cut 0 bases from V and 6 bases from J, with 12 bases between. The CDR3 nucleotides are TGTGCCTGGAGTGTGGGAAGGGGCAGTCAGCCCCAGCATTTT. Its protein product is CAWSVGRGSQPQHF. Using reference TRBV30 and TRBJ1-5 for the parts outside the CDR3, the full variable domain is SQTIHQWPATLVQPVGSPLSLECTVEGTSNPNLYWYRQAAGRGLQLLFYSVGIGQISSEVPQNLSASRPQDRQFILSSKKLLLSDSGFYLCAWSVGRGSQPQHFGDGTRLSIL.

The rearrangement uses TRBV28 and TRBJ2-2; 9 bases map to TRBD1. The V segment lost 8 bases and the J segment 4 bases; nucleotides outside the gene matches: 8. The germline gives CDR1 MDHEN, CDR2 SYDVKM. The CDR3 is 15 amino acids. Written as DNA, the CDR3 is TGTGCCAGCGTCTCGGGACAGGGCATCACCGGGGAGCTGTTTTTT. It encodes CASVSGQGITGELFF. The full variable domain, completed using reference TRBV28 and TRBJ2-2, is DVKVTQSSRYLVKRTGEKVFLECVQDMDHENMFWYRQDPGLGLRLIYFSYDVKMKEKGDIPEGYSVSREKKERFSLILESASTNQTSMYLCASVSGQGITGELFFGEGSRLTVL.

The V gene is TRBV27, the J gene TRBJ2-2, with D unresolved. The length of the CDR3 is 12 residues. V shed 5 bases and J shed 6 bases, with 7 bases lying between them. Germline CDR1 is MNHEY and CDR2 is SMNVEV (reference sequence). The CDR3 sequence is CASSLSAGELFF. CDR3 DNA: TGTGCCAGCAGTCTGTCTGCCGGGGAGCTGTTTTTT.

For this clone: One end of the junction varies from germline; a read error may be responsible. V usage is TRBV2 and J usage is TRBJ2-1; D is possibly TRBD2 (6 bases). The CDR3 is made up of 15 amino acids. Germline loops: CDR1 SNHLY, CDR2 FYNNEI. The CDR3 loop is CASSEEGTDPSEQFF. CDR3 coding DNA: TGTGCCAGCAGCGAAGAGGGGACTGACCCGTCCGAGCAGTTCTTC. The full variable domain, with the rest looked up from reference TRBV2 and TRBJ2-1, is EPEVTQTPSHQVTQMGQEVILRCVPISNHLYFYWYRQILGQKVEFLVSFYNNEISEKSEIFDDQFSVERPDGSNFTLKIRSTKLEDSAMYFCASSEEGTDPSEQFFGPGTRLTVL.

The chain is built from TRBV10-1 and TRBJ2-5, with 9 positions matching TRBD2. The CDR3 covers 14 residues. The germline CDR1 and CDR2 sequences are WNHNN and SYGVQD (reference sequence). J gave up 5 bases and V 5 bases, and 6 bases lay outside the gene matches. The CDR3, as DNA: TGCGCCAGCAGTAGAGGGACTAGCTTCGAGACCCAGTACTTC. Amino acid sequence: CASSRGTSFETQYF.

The chain joins TRBV5-1 to TRBJ1-1, with D uncertain. The V gene's germline CDR1 is SGHRS and CDR2 YFSETQ. V gave up 1 base and J gave up 2 bases, with 9 bases separating them. CDR3 size: 14 residues. In nucleotides, the CDR3 is TGCGCCAGCAGCTTGACAGTCGGTAACACTGAAGCTTTCTTT. Protein sequence: CASSLTVGNTEAFF.

J is TRBJ2-5 and V is TRBV7-6; no definite D call. This CDR3 is built from 12 residues. Germline-derived CDR1 and CDR2 are SGHVS and FNYEAQ. Trimming removed 5 bases from V and 5 bases from J, with 9 bases in between. In DNA, the CDR3 is TGTGCCAGCAGCCGTGCAAGCGAGACCCAGTACTTC. As protein: CASSRASETQYF.

V and J are TRBV6-5 and TRBJ1-5; the match to TRBD1 covers 10 bases. The CDR3 is 15 amino acids. J gave up 3 bases and V 5 bases, and 4 bases lay outside the gene matches. Germline V lookup: CDR1 MNHEY, CDR2 SVGAGI. The CDR3 here is CASSIRQGANQPQHF. CDR3 sequence (DNA): TGTGCCAGCAGTATAAGACAGGGGGCCAATCAGCCCCAGCATTTT.

The chain is built from TRBV6-1 and TRBJ1-2; the D gene is possibly TRBD1 (6 bases). This CDR3 contains 19 residues. Germline V gene data show CDR1 as MNHNS and CDR2 as SASEGT. V lost 3 bases and J 1 base, leaving 24 bases between the germline ends. CDR3 residues: CASSDRPLWGHFLNYGYTF. The CDR3 DNA reads as TGTGCCAGCAGTGATCGACCTCTCTGGGGACACTTTCTTAACTATGGCTACACCTTC.

V and J are TRBV19 and TRBJ1-6, with D perhaps TRBD1 (6 bases). The CDR3 length is 16 residues. Trimming took off 7 bases at V and 2 bases at J, with 15 bases between the two ends. CDR1 and CDR2 (germline): LNHDA, SQIVND (reference sequence). For the CDR3, the DNA is TGTGCCAGTATGGCCAGGGGTTCAGCCTATAATTCACCCCTCCACTTT. Translating it yields CASMARGSAYNSPLHF.

This rearrangement joins TRBV5-1 to TRBJ1-4, with 9 positions matching TRBD1. Germline trimming cut 4 bases from V and 0 bases from J; bases unmatched to any gene: 7. The CDR3 length is 17 residues. Germline V gene lookup returns CDR1 SGHRS and CDR2 YFSETQ. The CDR3 here is CASSPGDRVATNEKLFF. Here the CDR3 DNA reads TGCGCCAGCAGCCCGGGGGACAGGGTTGCAACTAATGAAAAACTGTTTTTT. The full variable domain, rest sourced from reference TRBV5-1 and TRBJ1-4, is KAGVTQTPRYLIKTRGQQVTLSCSPISGHRSVSWYQQTPGQGLQFLFEYFSETQRNKGNFPGRFSGRQFSNSRSEMNVSTLELGDSALYLCASSPGDRVATNEKLFFGSGTQLSVL.

The rearrangement uses TRBV5-1 and TRBJ1-1; 10 bases match TRBD1. V dropped 4 bases and J dropped 0; count of bases not matched to a gene: 6. The CDR3 totals 16 residues. Germline-derived CDR1 and CDR2 are SGHRS and YFSETQ. The chain's CDR3 is CASSGGQGRMNTEAFF. In DNA, the CDR3 is TGCGCCAGCAGCGGGGGACAGGGGCGAATGAACACTGAAGCTTTCTTT.

CDR3 DNA: TGTGCCACCAGCAGAGATTGGGTGCGGCAGCCCCAGCATTTT. Protein sequence: CATSRDWVRQPQHF. The rearrangement uses TRBV15 and TRBJ1-5; D is unresolved. The germline gives CDR1 LNHNV, CDR2 YYDKDF (reference sequence). The CDR3 length is 14 residues. Between the trimmed V and J ends, which lost 0 bases and 7 bases, there was a span of 10 bases.

The chain has TRBV11-2 and TRBJ1-6; D is undetermined. The germline gives CDR1 SGHAT, CDR2 FQNNGV. The CDR3 extends over 11 amino acids. Trimming stripped 5 bases from V and 7 bases from J, with 3 bases between. CDR3 in DNA: TGTGCCAGCAGCCAAAATTCACCCCTCCACTTT. Encoded protein: CASSQNSPLHF.

As for this clone: The same CDR3 also results from other DNA sequences found in this sample. V usage is TRBV7-2 and J usage is TRBJ1-5; TRBD1 matches 7 bases. V shed 5 bases and J 4 bases; nucleotides not matched to a gene: 2. CDR1 is SGHTA and CDR2 is FQGNSA in the germline V gene. The CDR3 consists of 13 residues. The CDR3 DNA sequence: TGTGCCAGCAGCATACAGGGGAATCAGCCCCAGCATTTT. This translates into CASSIQGNQPQHF.

This chain connects TRBV6-4 to TRBJ2-1; no firm D call. Germline CDR1 MRHNA, CDR2 SNTAGT. Trimming removed 2 bases at V and 0 bases at J, with 5 bases between. This CDR3 has 14 amino acids. CDR3 sequence reads: CASSDRDSYNEQFF. CDR3 in DNA: TGTGCCAGCAGTGACCGAGACTCCTACAATGAGCAGTTCTTC.

The table lists this clone with a count of one. The rearrangement joins TRBV7-2 to TRBJ1-6; D is ambiguous. CDR1 and CDR2 (germline): SGHTA, FQGNSA. Trimming took off 0 bases at V and 10 bases at J, with 4 bases between the two ends. There are 12 residues in the CDR3. The CDR3 region has the DNA TGTGCCAGCAGCTTAGCGGGCTCACCCCTCCACTTT. This sequence encodes CASSLAGSPLHF.

V gene TRBV10-2 combines with J gene TRBJ1-2; 10 bases are shared with TRBD1. Losses at the gene ends were 7 bases for V and 6 bases for J; bases not matched to a gene: 8. CDR1 is WSHSY, CDR2 SAAADI, per germline. This CDR3 has 14 amino acids. In DNA, the CDR3 is TGCGCCAGCAATGATAGGGACAGGGGTGATGGCTACACCTTC. This codes for CASNDRDRGDGYTF.

This chain uses TRBV3-1 (or the pseudogene TRBV3-2) with TRBJ1-5, with TRBD1 identical over 9 bases. In germline, CDR1 is LGHDT, CDR2 YNNKEL (reference sequence). Trimming removed 1 base from V and 5 bases from J; junction bases left unmatched: 3. This CDR3 is built from 15 residues. The CDR3 DNA sequence: TGTGCCAGCAGCCAAGCGGACAGGGGCGATCAGCCCCAGCATTTT. Protein sequence: CASSQADRGDQPQHF.

The chain is built from TRBV12-3 or TRBV12-4 and TRBJ2-5, with D unresolved. This CDR3 spans 13 amino acids. The V and J ends lost 6 bases and 5 bases respectively, with 13 bases between them. As DNA, the CDR3 is TGTGCCAGCAGCTTTGAATCCGCGGAGACCCAGTACTTC. This encodes CASSFESAETQYF.

This chain joins TRBV18 and TRBJ1-4; 7 bases match TRBD1. The CDR3 spans 17 residues. V lost 1 base to trimming and J lost 7 bases; unmatched junction nucleotides: 12. CDR1 and CDR2 (germline): KGHSH, LQKENI. The CDR3 reads CASSPQARGALSEKLFF. CDR3 nucleotide sequence: TGTGCCAGCTCACCACAGGCCAGGGGGGCGCTGTCTGAAAAACTGTTTTTT.

This clone was recorded only once. V is TRBV6-5 and J is TRBJ1-2; no firm D call. Trimming took off 8 bases at V and 5 bases at J, with 15 bases between the two ends. CDR3 length equals 13 residues. Germline assignment: CDR1 MNHEY and CDR2 SVGAGI. The CDR3 DNA reads TGTGCCAGCTTTACTCCGCCCGGGTATGGCTACACCTTC. It yields the protein CASFTPPGYGYTF.

The chain couples TRBV7-9 to TRBJ2-2; D perhaps matches TRBD1 (6 bases). V lost 0 bases and J lost 4, with 9 bases in between. This CDR3 spans 15 amino acids. Per germline, CDR1 SEHNR and CDR2 FQNEAQ (reference sequence). CDR3 residues: CASSLAETGTGELFF. In DNA, the CDR3 is TGTGCCAGCAGCTTAGCCGAGACAGGCACCGGGGAGCTGTTTTTT. The whole variable domain, remainder taken from reference TRBV7-9 and TRBJ2-2, is DTGVSQNPRHKITKRGQNVTFRCDPISEHNRLYWYRQTLGQGPEFLTYFQNEAQLEKSRLLSDRFSAERPKGSFSTLEIQRTEQGDSAMYLCASSLAETGTGELFFGEGSRLTVL.

This sequence joins TRBV11-2 and TRBJ1-1, with 7 bases identical to TRBD1. J gave up 3 bases and V 4 bases, and 8 bases lay outside the gene matches. Germline V gene lookup returns CDR1 SGHAT and CDR2 FQNNGV. This CDR3 comprises 15 residues. The CDR3 reads CASSSRRGLDTEAFF. The CDR3 region has the DNA TGTGCCAGCAGCTCTCGGAGGGGGCTGGACACTGAAGCTTTCTTT.

This chain connects TRBV5-1 to TRBJ2-7, with 8 positions matching TRBD1. V gave up 5 bases and J gave up 7 bases; unmatched junction bases: 11. This CDR3 has 14 residues. Per the germline V gene, CDR1 is SGHRS and CDR2 is YFSETQ. CDR3 region: CASSRQGASEEQYV. The CDR3 DNA reads TGCGCCAGCAGTCGTCAGGGGGCTTCAGAAGAGCAGTACGTC.

The rearrangement uses TRBV3-1 (or the pseudogene TRBV3-2) and TRBJ1-1; 9 bases match TRBD1. Germline CDR1 LGHDT, CDR2 YNNKEL (reference sequence). The CDR3 runs 18 residues. The ends lost 2 bases at V and 3 bases at J; junction bases unmatched: 13. The CDR3 here is CASSQSRDREGGYTEAFF. The CDR3 region has the DNA TGTGCCAGCAGCCAAAGCCGGGACAGGGAAGGAGGGTACACTGAAGCTTTCTTT.

Only a few counts were recorded for this clone. This chain uses TRBV3-1 (or the pseudogene TRBV3-2) with TRBJ2-1, with D perhaps matching TRBD2 (5 bases). The CDR3 spans 13 residues. Germline V gives CDR1 LGHDT, CDR2 YNNKEL (reference sequence). V was pared by 0 bases and J by 9 bases, with 9 bases between. Here the CDR3 reads CASSQDPSSEQFF. The CDR3, as DNA: TGTGCCAGCAGCCAAGACCCTAGCTCTGAGCAGTTCTTC.

The V and J genes are TRBV27 and TRBJ2-1; D might be TRBD1 (5 bases). The CDR3 is 12 amino acids. The V and J ends lost 2 bases and 8 bases respectively, with 7 bases between them. CDR1 MNHEY and CDR2 SMNVEV come from the germline V gene (reference sequence). CDR3 protein: CASSLQGYEQFF. DNA of the CDR3: TGTGCCAGCAGTTTACAGGGCTATGAGCAGTTCTTC.

This clone was detected ten times or more. The rearrangement uses TRBV7-9 and TRBJ1-5; a weak D match, TRBD1 (5 bases). This CDR3 region has 13 residues. Germline V gene lookup returns CDR1 SEHNR and CDR2 FQNEAQ (reference sequence). Trimming removed 7 bases from V and 3 bases from J, with 10 bases in between. In DNA form, the CDR3 reads TGTGCCAGCACCGCAGGGTTCAATCAGCCCCAGCATTTT. This sequence encodes CASTAGFNQPQHF.

This chain links TRBV4-1 with TRBJ1-2; D is possibly TRBD1 (6 bases). Trimming took 7 bases from V and 1 from J, leaving 25 bases between them. Looked up from germline, CDR1 is MGHRA and CDR2 is YSYEKL. This CDR3 comprises 18 residues. The CDR3, as DNA: TGCGCCAGCACTCCAACCGGCATAGGGACAAACCTTAACTATGGCTACACCTTC. Its protein product is CASTPTGIGTNLNYGYTF.

The V and J genes are TRBV23-1 and TRBJ2-7, with 8 bases identical to TRBD1. TRBV23-1 is an open reading frame, and its role is uncertain. This CDR3 is 16 amino acids long. V was clipped by 5 bases and J by 2 bases; unmatched bases: 11. The DNA of the CDR3 is TGCGCCAGCAGTTCCCCCAGGACAGGGTGCCCCTACGAGCAGTACGTC. Translation: CASSSPRTGCPYEQYV.

The genes are TRBV19 and TRBJ1-2; no definite D call. The CDR3 has 16 amino acids. The V and J ends lost 0 bases and 8 bases respectively, with 19 bases between them. Germline V gene data show CDR1 as LNHDA and CDR2 as SQIVND (reference sequence). The CDR3 reads CASSIDRQQRVGGYTF. The DNA of the CDR3 is TGTGCCAGTAGTATAGATCGGCAACAGAGGGTCGGAGGCTACACCTTC.